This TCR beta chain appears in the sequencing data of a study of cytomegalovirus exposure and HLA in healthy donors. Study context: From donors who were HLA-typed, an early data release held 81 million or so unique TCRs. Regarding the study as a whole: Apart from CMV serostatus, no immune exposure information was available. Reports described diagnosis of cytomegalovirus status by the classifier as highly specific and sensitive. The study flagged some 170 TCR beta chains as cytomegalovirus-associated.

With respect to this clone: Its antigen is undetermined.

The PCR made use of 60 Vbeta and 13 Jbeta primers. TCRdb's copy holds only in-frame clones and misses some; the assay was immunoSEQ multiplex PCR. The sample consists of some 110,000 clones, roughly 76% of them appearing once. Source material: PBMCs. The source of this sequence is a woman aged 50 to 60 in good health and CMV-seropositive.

Written as DNA, the CDR3 is TGTGCCAGCAGCCCTCTACGGGGGGGCGAAGACTATGGCTACACCTTC. Its protein is CASSPLRGGEDYGYTF. The chain joins TRBV7-3 to TRBJ1-2, with a possible D match to TRBD1 (6 bases). The CDR3 totals 16 residues. Deletions cut 5 bases from V and 3 bases from J, with 19 bases between. Germline lookup yields CDR1 SGHTA and CDR2 FQGTGA.